The rows below give T cell receptor beta chains drawn from one sample of a study of Ad26.COV2.S vaccination and SARS-CoV-2 variants. Sequenced by immunoSEQ multiplex PCR; TCRdb stores in-frame clones only, minus some. Of approximately 480,000 clones detected, roughly 89% appear once; the ten largest clones hold over 10%. Specimen: peripheral blood, collected in a trial of Ad26.COV2.S vaccine versus placebo. Receptors originate from a person between 18 and 60 years old who received the Ad26.COV2.S COVID-19 vaccine or a placebo. CDR3s include the opening cysteine and the closing phenylalanine or tryptophan. A D gene is named only where the DNA matches it firmly. Size values are once, few and many counts, or a class for expanded clones, and some rows have none.

J gene	clone size	V gene	D gene	CDR3 protein	CDR3 DNA
TRBJ2-6	NA	TRBV10-3	TRBD1	CAIRDRDREPSGANVLTF	TGTGCCATCAGGGACCGTGACAGGGAACCCTCTGGGGCCAACGTCCTGACTTTC
TRBJ2-5	NA	TRBV10-1	NA	CASNPPQGHWTQYF	TGCGCCAGCAACCCACCCCAGGGGCATTGGACCCAGTACTTC
TRBJ1-4	NA	TRBV3-1/TRBV3-2	TRBD1	CASSQDPLTGVATNEKLFF	TGTGCCAGCAGCCAAGATCCCCTGACAGGGGTTGCAACTAATGAAAAACTGTTTTTT
TRBJ2-6	NA	TRBV28	NA	CASSWAGGISGANVLTF	TGTGCCAGCAGTTGGGCGGGCGGGATCTCTGGGGCCAACGTCCTGACTTTC
TRBJ2-1	NA	TRBV6-6	TRBD1	CASSRPTGPNEQFF	TGTGCCAGCAGTCGACCGACAGGGCCGAATGAGCAGTTCTTC
TRBJ1-5	few	TRBV5-8	NA	CASNRWGFNQPQHF	TGTGCCAGCAACCGGTGGGGGTTTAATCAGCCCCAGCATTTT
TRBJ1-3	once	TRBV7-8	TRBD1	CASSLQDRFSLGNTIYF	TGTGCCAGCAGCCTCCAGGACAGGTTTTCTCTTGGAAACACCATATATTTT
TRBJ2-3	NA	TRBV19	NA	CASSILGSGTTDTQYF	TGTGCCAGTAGTATACTCGGAAGTGGAACCACAGATACGCAGTATTTT
TRBJ2-3	NA	TRBV5-4	NA	CASSGGGADTQYF	TGTGCCAGCAGCGGGGGTGGGGCAGATACGCAGTATTTT
TRBJ1-3	NA	TRBV29-1	NA	CSVEGSGSPGNTIYF	TGCAGCGTTGAAGGGTCAGGGTCTCCTGGAAACACCATATATTTT
TRBJ2-7	NA	TRBV12-3/TRBV12-4	NA	CASSLHRGYEQYF	TGTGCCAGCAGTCTCCATAGGGGGTACGAGCAGTACTTC
TRBJ2-1	once	TRBV28	NA	CASGWAYNEQFF	TGTGCCAGCGGATGGGCGTACAATGAGCAGTTCTTC
TRBJ2-6	few	TRBV5-1	TRBD1	CASSVTGDRSGANVLTF	TGCGCCAGCAGCGTGACAGGGGACCGCTCTGGGGCCAACGTCCTGACTTTC
TRBJ2-3	NA	TRBV19	NA	CASRWRVGTDTQYF	TGTGCCAGTCGGTGGAGGGTCGGCACAGATACGCAGTATTTT